The text below deals with one TCR beta chain. Its antigen remains unidentified. The naive CD8 libraries originated from between roughly 18,000 and 1,000,000 sorted cells and drew on 10%, 30% or 50% RNA. The data belong to a study of molecular identifiers for immune sequencing clone quantification. On the study more broadly: For replicates, RNA isolated from roughly 20,000 or 100,000 naive CD8 cells was divided into five portions, of which four were sequenced.

Regarding the study as a whole: Amid 750,000 to 1,000,000 naive cells, spiked Jurkat TCR RNA from one cell was reportedly still detectable.

This CDR3 comprises 16 residues. Germline CDR1 MNHEY, CDR2 SVGEGT. Trimming shortened V by 0 bases and J by 4 bases, and 15 bases separated the two germline ends. Previously described methods with listed TCR primers produced the bulk TCR libraries. In TCRdb, the PCR reads were re-called with MiXCR into one record per CDR3 protein. The table lists around 470,000 distinct CDR3 sequences, about 26% of them singletons. Specimen: naive CD8+ T cells from blood, with Jurkat cell RNA spiked in. Sample subset: FACS-sorted CD8+CD4-CCR7+CD45RA+ naive T cells. The gene calls are TRBV6-2 or TRBV6-3 and TRBJ1-2; D remains unclear. The receptor comes from a human donor in good health. Some libraries in this study had Jurkat cell RNA spiked in. CDR3 nucleotides: TGTGCCAGCAGTTACTCCACAGAAACGGTTGGCTATGGCTACACCTTC. Amino acids: CASSYSTETVGYGYTF.